This T cell receptor beta chain came from a study of type 1 and type 2 diabetes patients. Study findings and constraints: In type 2 diabetes, highly-expanded CD4+ clones took a median approximately 3.6% of reads. Some expanded clones seen only in T1D might occur in additional T2D or control samples.

Of note for this clonotype: The antigen remains undetermined.

The V gene end was trimmed by 6 bases and the J gene end by 7 bases; junction bases not matched to a gene: 6. The CDR3 is 13 amino acids. The germline CDR1 and CDR2 sequences are MDHEN and SYDVKM. Peripheral blood, approximately 9.6 milliliters per participant, was collected. PCR was run on genomic DNA. The TCR beta CDR3 region was amplified using 30 forward and 13 reverse primers. MiXCR, applied by TCRdb to the multiplex PCR reads, yields one record per CDR3 protein. The sample yields 250,000 or so distinct CDR3 sequences, over 45% seen once. V usage is TRBV28 and J usage is TRBJ2-1; TRBD2 aligns across 7 bases. The sequence came from a man aged 18 to 35 with type 2 diabetes. The sample was peripheral blood mononuclear cells (PBMCs). Here the CDR3 DNA reads TGTGCCAGCAGCTCCTCGCGGGGGAATGAGCAGTTCTTC. It is translated as CASSSSRGNEQFF.